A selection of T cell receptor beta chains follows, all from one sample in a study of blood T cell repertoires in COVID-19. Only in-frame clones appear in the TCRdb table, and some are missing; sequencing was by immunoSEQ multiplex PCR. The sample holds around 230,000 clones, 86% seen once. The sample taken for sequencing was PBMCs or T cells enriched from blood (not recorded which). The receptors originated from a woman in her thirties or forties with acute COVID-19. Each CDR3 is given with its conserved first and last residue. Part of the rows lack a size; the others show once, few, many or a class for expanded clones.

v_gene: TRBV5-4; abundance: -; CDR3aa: CASSLGAETQYF
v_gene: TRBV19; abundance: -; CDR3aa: CASSTPSDSYNEQFF
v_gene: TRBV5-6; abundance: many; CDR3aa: CASSLGTGTGELFF
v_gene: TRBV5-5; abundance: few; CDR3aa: CASSLRPGGFYEQYF
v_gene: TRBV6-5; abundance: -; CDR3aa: CASNLRREHSDTQYF
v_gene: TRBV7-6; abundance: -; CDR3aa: CASSHHSGRSYNEQFF
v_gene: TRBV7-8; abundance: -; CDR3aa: CASSLGNLARMAYNEQFF
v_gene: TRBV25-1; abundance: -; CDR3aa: CASSVSNRPGPGTEAFF
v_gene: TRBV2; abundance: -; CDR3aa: CASSPGQETFGYTF
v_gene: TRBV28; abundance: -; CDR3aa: CASSDSYGYTF
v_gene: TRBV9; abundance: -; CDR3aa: CASSVGVFGTGAGANVLTF
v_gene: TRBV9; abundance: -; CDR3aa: CASSAKEGARSTDTQYF
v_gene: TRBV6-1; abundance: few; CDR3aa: CASSEAARGGGQFF
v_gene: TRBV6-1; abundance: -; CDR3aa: CASSERVAGPLQHEQFF
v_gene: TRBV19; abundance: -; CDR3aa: CASRVDTSSYEQYF
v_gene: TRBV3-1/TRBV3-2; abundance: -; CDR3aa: CASSHGGTGEQYF
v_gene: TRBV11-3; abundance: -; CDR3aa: CASSLDSGLDEKLFF
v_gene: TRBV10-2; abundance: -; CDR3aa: CASSGSSGEDEQYF
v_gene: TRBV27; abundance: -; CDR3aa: CASGPGREKLFF
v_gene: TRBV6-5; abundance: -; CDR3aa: CASTPGGGEKLFF
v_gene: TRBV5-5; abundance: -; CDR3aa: CASSLQGTGELFF
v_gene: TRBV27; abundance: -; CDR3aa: CASSPVEGGGTEAFF
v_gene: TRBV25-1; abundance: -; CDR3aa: CASSLGQSSYGYTF
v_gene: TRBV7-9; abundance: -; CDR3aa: CASSRWAGVTDTQYF
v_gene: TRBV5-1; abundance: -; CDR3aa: CASSLRQGSDEQYF
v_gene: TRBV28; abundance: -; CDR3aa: CASSFSRDNQETQYF
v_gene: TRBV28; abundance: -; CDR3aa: CASSLGAPNEKLFF
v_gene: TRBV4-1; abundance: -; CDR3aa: CASSRGGVAGPYEQYF
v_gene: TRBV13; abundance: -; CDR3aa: CASSLSGTGQTGSSYNEQFF